This T cell receptor (beta chain) was captured by sequencing in a study of metastatic and nonmetastatic thyroid tumors. About the research overall: Where malignant and benign thyroid patients were concerned, repertoires were compared across blood and tumor or nodule tissue. General observations from the study: Significantly greater TCR beta diversity was reportedly found in malignant thyroid tumors than in benign nodules (in blood and tumor).

In the original processing: Researchers built a distant-metastasis classifier for papillary thyroid cancer that drew on CDR3 differences across clinicopathological groups. TCRdb used MiXCR to call clones anew from the PCR reads. These V and J calls derive from TCRdb rather than the authors' analysis. The sample contains roughly 15,000 clones, 10% to 15% of which appear only once. None of the patients had undergone any treatment ahead of thyroid surgery. Trimming took 10 bases from V and 0 from J; bases not matched to a gene: 11. The CDR3 contains 17 residues. The germline V gene encodes CDR1 MNHEY and CDR2 SVGAGI. Comments on this clone: Its antigen is unknown.

The rearrangement joins TRBV6-5 to TRBJ2-6; the match to TRBD1 covers 8 bases. The sequenced sample consisted of blood. The source is a female donor with papillary thyroid cancer or a benign thyroid nodule (not recorded which). Some clones in this sample may be carry-over from other donors' samples. The CDR3 bases are TGTGCCACCACTTTTGGACAGGGACTCTCTGGGGCCAACGTCCTGACTTTC. Encoded protein: CATTFGQGLSGANVLTF.